These 21 T cell receptor beta chains were all obtained from the same sample, sequenced in a study of blood T cells in healthy people across ages. Then a second PCR, running roughly 6 to 12 cycles, was carried out with a sample-barcoded 5' primer and a J-beta primer mix. MiXCR was run by TCRdb on the 5' RACE reads, yielding one entry per CDR3 protein. Found here are 700,000 or so distinct CDR3 sequences, 22% of them singletons; the top ten hold around 21%. Source material: blood. Every receptor here comes from a man in his 70s in good health.

This clonotype has just a few counts. The V gene is TRBV2, the J gene TRBJ2-1; 11 bases line up with TRBD1. The J call is doubtful: the DNA matches TRBJ2-5 better. In germline, CDR1 is SNHLY, CDR2 FYNNEI. The CDR3 is 13 amino acids. The CDR3 here is CASRGQGVETQYF. CDR3 bases: TGTGCCAGCAGGGGACAGGGGGTAGAGACCCAGTACTTC.

This rearrangement joins TRBV18 to TRBJ2-3, with D unclear. The V gene lost 0 bases and the J gene lost 0 bases, with 13 bases spanning the gap. The CDR3 sequence is 17 residues long. Per the germline V gene, CDR1 is KGHSH and CDR2 is LQKENI. The CDR3 is CASSPPGFKGSTDTQYF. In DNA, the CDR3 is TGTGCCAGCTCACCACCGGGGTTCAAAGGAAGCACAGATACGCAGTATTTT.

This clonotype came up a few times. V is TRBV4-1 and J is TRBJ1-1; D gene ambiguous. The V end was cut by 3 bases, the J end by 2 bases, with 13 bases between. Germline CDR1 and CDR2: MGHRA and YSYEKL. This CDR3 has 15 residues. Written as DNA, the CDR3 is TGCGCCAGCAGCCAGTGTGGCAACCTTAACACTGAAGCTTTCTTT. Its translation: CASSQCGNLNTEAFF.

This clonotype appeared a few times. This may be a read error: a much more frequent sequence differs by one nucleotide. The gene calls are TRBV6-2 or TRBV6-3 and TRBJ1-2, with D unresolved. The CDR3 runs 11 residues. Germline lookup yields CDR1 MNHEY and CDR2 SVGEGT. CDR3: CASRGTYGYAF. The CDR3 coding sequence is TGTGCCAGCAGGGGAACCTATGGCTACGCCTTC.

This clonotype was seen more than once but under ten times. The chain employs TRBV7-6 and TRBJ2-1; 10 positions agree with TRBD2. This CDR3 has 19 amino acids. CDR1 and CDR2 from the germline V gene are SGHVS and FNYEAQ. With V trimmed by 4 bases and J by 0 bases, 12 bases remained unmatched. CDR3 sequence reads: CASSSLSGGVQSSYNEQFF. The CDR3 bases are TGTGCCAGCAGCTCCCTGAGCGGGGGGGTACAGAGCTCCTACAATGAGCAGTTCTTC.

This clonotype was detected a few times. The J gene is TRBJ1-2, the V gene TRBV11-2; 11 bases match TRBD1. CDR3 length: 16 amino acids. Germline-derived CDR1 and CDR2 are SGHAT and FQNNGV. V trimming: 4 bases; J trimming: 6 bases; junction bases outside the gene matches: 10. The CDR3 reads CASSYARTGGSDGYTF. The CDR3 coding sequence is TGTGCCAGCAGCTATGCCCGGACAGGGGGCAGCGATGGCTACACCTTC.

This clonotype was picked up a small number of times. The chain recombines TRBV7-2 with TRBJ2-3; 7 bases are shared with TRBD1. From germline, CDR1 is SGHTA and CDR2 FQGNSA. CDR3 length: 14 residues. The J segment lost 2 bases and the V segment lost 5 bases, leaving 4 bases of the junction unmatched. In DNA, the CDR3 is TGTGCCAGCAGCCGGGGACAGCACACAGATACGCAGTATTTT. Its protein product is CASSRGQHTDTQYF.

This clonotype was observed a few times. The chain recombines TRBV29-1 with TRBJ1-2; 11 nucleotides agree with TRBD1. This CDR3 contains 14 residues. V shed 5 bases, J shed 5 bases, and the junction held 7 bases outside the gene matches. From germline, CDR1 is SQVTM and CDR2 ANQGSEA. The DNA of the CDR3 is TGCAGCGTTCTTCGGACAGGGGGCTTGTATGGCTACACCTTC. Residues: CSVLRTGGLYGYTF.

This clonotype was detected a few times. The chain carries TRBV7-9 and TRBJ1-1; D uncertain. V lost 3 bases and J 6 bases, leaving 5 bases between the germline ends. There are 11 residues in the CDR3. Germline V CDR1 and CDR2: SEHNR, FQNEAQ (reference sequence). Here the CDR3 reads CASSFQAEAFF. In nucleotides, the CDR3 is TGTGCCAGCAGCTTCCAGGCTGAAGCTTTCTTT. The whole variable domain, filled in from reference TRBV7-9 and TRBJ1-1, reads DTGVSQNPRHKITKRGQNVTFRCDPISEHNRLYWYRQTLGQGPEFLTYFQNEAQLEKSRLLSDRFSAERPKGSFSTLEIQRTEQGDSAMYLCASSFQAEAFFGQGTRLTVV.

The genes are TRBV28 and TRBJ1-1; possibly TRBD1 for D (6 bases). Germline CDR1 reads MDHEN; CDR2 reads SYDVKM. With 5 bases removed from V and 5 bases from J, the gap between germline ends came to 9 bases. The CDR3 is made up of 12 amino acids. CDR3 coding DNA: TGTGCCAGCAGTACGGACAGAACTGAAGCTTTCTTT. Its translation is CASSTDRTEAFF. The full variable domain, in which reference TRBV28 and TRBJ1-1 provide the parts outside the CDR3, is DVKVTQSSRYLVKRTGEKVFLECVQDMDHENMFWYRQDPGLGLRLIYFSYDVKMKEKGDIPEGYSVSREKKERFSLILESASTNQTSMYLCASSTDRTEAFFGQGTRLTVV.

This clonotype has more than one count but fewer than ten. This sequence joins TRBV12-3 or TRBV12-4 and TRBJ2-5; D tentatively reads TRBD1 or TRBD2 (5 bases each). The CDR3 is 14 amino acids. Trimming cost V 6 bases and J 0 bases, with 11 bases left between them. CDR3 region: CASRGVAYQETQYF. DNA of the CDR3: TGTGCCAGCAGGGGGGTTGCGTACCAAGAGACCCAGTACTTC.

This clonotype turned up a few times. The V and J genes are TRBV24-1 and TRBJ2-5, with 16 bases lining up with TRBD2. The J call may be mistaken, given a closer DNA end match to TRBJ2-7. CDR3 length: 17 amino acids. Germline lookup yields CDR1 KGHDR and CDR2 SFDVKD. The CDR3 loop is CATRGTSGRASAYEQYV. The DNA for the CDR3 is TGTGCCACCAGGGGGACTAGCGGGAGGGCCAGTGCATACGAGCAGTACGTC.

The chain links TRBV18 to TRBJ2-7; TRBD1 agrees at 8 bases. The V segment lost 5 bases and the J segment 3 bases; nucleotides outside the gene matches: 9. Looked up from germline, CDR1 is KGHSH and CDR2 is LQKENI. CDR3 length equals 15 residues. The DNA of the CDR3 is TGTGCCAGCTCATTCGACAGGGGCTCTAACTACGAGCAGTACGTC. Amino acid sequence: CASSFDRGSNYEQYV.

The chain has TRBV27 and TRBJ1-2; weak D call: TRBD1 (5 bases). Germline values: CDR1 MNHEY, CDR2 SMNVEV (reference sequence). The CDR3 is made up of 14 amino acids. V shed 6 bases and J shed 0 bases, with 11 bases lying between them. The CDR3 DNA sequence: TGTGCCAGCAGACGGGGGGGTTCTAACTATGGCTACACCTTC. This translates into CASRRGGSNYGYTF.

This clonotype was found a few times. The rearrangement joins TRBV20-1 to TRBJ2-7, with a tentative D call TRBD1 (5 bases). Trimming left V 8 bases short and J 4 bases short, with 15 bases between. Germline V CDR1 and CDR2: DFQATT, SNEGSKA (reference sequence). The CDR3 consists of 12 residues. This CDR3 is CSTTPTAYEQYF. CDR3 coding DNA: TGCAGTACTACCCCGACAGCGTACGAGCAGTACTTC.

This chain links TRBV5-1 with TRBJ2-5; TRBD1 matches 8 bases. The assigned J gene may be wrong: the sequence end matches TRBJ2-7 better. The CDR3 sequence is 14 residues long. The germline V gene encodes CDR1 SGHRS and CDR2 YFSETQ. CDR3 in amino acids: CASSYPGGNYEQYF. The CDR3 nucleotides read TGCGCCAGCAGCTACCCAGGGGGCAATTACGAGCAGTACTTC.

Worth noting for this clonotype: Sequence at one end of the junction differs from germline and may be a read error. The genes are TRBV14 and TRBJ1-2; D is perhaps TRBD1 (6 bases). Germline CDR1 reads SGHDN; CDR2 reads FVKESK. CDR3 length equals 14 residues. The CDR3 spells CASSQLQGTHGYTF. The CDR3 DNA follows: TGTGCCAGCAGCCAATTACAGGGTACCCATGGCTACACTTTC.

This clonotype was counted many times. One end of the junction varies from germline; a read error may be responsible. J is TRBJ1-1 and V is TRBV5-1, with D perhaps TRBD1 (6 bases). From germline, CDR1 is SGHRS and CDR2 YFSETQ. The CDR3 is 14 amino acids. CDR3 nucleotide sequence: TGTGCCAGCAGCTTAGGGGGGTCGAACACTGAAGCTTTCTTT. Its protein product is CASSLGGSNTEAFF.

This clonotype was observed a handful of times. A much larger clone differs from this one at a single base, so this may be a read error. This chain connects TRBV29-1 to TRBJ1-2; 7 bases align to TRBD1. Germline assignment: CDR1 SQVTM and CDR2 ANQGSEA. The CDR3 covers 12 residues. The V segment lost 3 bases and the J segment 2 bases; nucleotides outside the gene matches: 0. The CDR3: CSVETGNYGYTF. CDR3 nucleotide sequence: TGCAGCGTTGAGACAGGGAACTATGGCTACACCTTC.

V gene TRBV6-1 combines with J gene TRBJ2-7, with TRBD1 identical over 9 bases. The CDR3 is 18 amino acids. Trimming cost V 6 bases and J 2 bases; bases outside gene matches: 17. The V gene's germline CDR1 is MNHNS and CDR2 SASEGT. The CDR3 DNA sequence: TGTGCCAGCAGGTCACCGGGACAGGGTACCGAAAAAGCCTACGAGCAGTACTTC. Amino acids: CASRSPGQGTEKAYEQYF.

Note on this clonotype: Relative to the germline gene, one junction end is altered; a read error may explain this. This chain links TRBV7-2 with TRBJ1-2, with D perhaps matching TRBD1 (5 bases). This CDR3 is built from 14 residues. Germline CDR1 SGHTA, CDR2 FQGNSA. The DNA of the CDR3 is TGTGCCAACAGCCTCCTCCAGGGAAGGGATGGCTACACCTTC. Its protein product is CANSLLQGRDGYTF.